These T cell receptor beta chains were read from a single sample in a study of blood T cell repertoires in COVID-19. TCRdb's table, derived via immunoSEQ multiplex PCR, lists solely in-frame clones and lacks some. The sample includes 90,000 to 110,000 clones, about three quarters of them seen just once. The sample taken for sequencing was peripheral blood. These receptors all stem from a human donor in a cohort sampled during active or convalescent COVID-19. Each CDR3 is given with its conserved first and last residue. A D gene is named only where the DNA matches it firmly. A row's size may be missing; if present it is once, few, many or a size class.

clone size: -; J gene: TRBJ1-1; D gene: TRBD1; V gene: TRBV5-6; CDR3 protein: CASRGTGGFGNTEAFF; CDR3 DNA: TGTGCCAGCAGGGGGACAGGGGGCTTCGGGAACACTGAAGCTTTCTTT
clone size: -; J gene: TRBJ2-7; D gene: -; V gene: TRBV21-1; CDR3 protein: CASSKERPGEGSYEQYF; CDR3 DNA: TGTGCCAGCAGCAAAGAGAGACCGGGGGAAGGTAGTTACGAGCAGTACTTC
clone size: -; J gene: TRBJ1-4; D gene: -; V gene: TRBV5-1; CDR3 protein: CASSSAGGYEKLFF; CDR3 DNA: TGCGCCAGCAGCTCCGCGGGGGGCTATGAAAAACTGTTTTTT
clone size: -; J gene: TRBJ2-5; D gene: -; V gene: TRBV6-2/TRBV6-3; CDR3 protein: CASSSGQTYQETQYF; CDR3 DNA: TGTGCCAGCAGTTCCGGACAGACGTACCAAGAGACCCAGTACTTC
clone size: -; J gene: TRBJ2-5; D gene: -; V gene: TRBV19; CDR3 protein: CASSTGQHQETQYF; CDR3 DNA: TGTGCCAGTAGTACAGGACAGCACCAAGAGACCCAGTACTTC
clone size: -; J gene: TRBJ1-4; D gene: TRBD1; V gene: TRBV6-2/TRBV6-3; CDR3 protein: CASSYSGTGAAATNEKLFF; CDR3 DNA: TGTGCCAGCAGTTACTCGGGGACAGGCGCGGCGGCAACTAATGAAAAACTGTTTTTT
clone size: -; J gene: TRBJ2-5; D gene: TRBD1; V gene: TRBV2; CDR3 protein: CASSPDRGRRETQYF; CDR3 DNA: TGTGCCAGCAGTCCCGACAGGGGGCGACGGGAGACCCAGTACTTC
clone size: many; J gene: TRBJ1-3; D gene: -; V gene: TRBV15; CDR3 protein: CATSRAGDSGNTIYF; CDR3 DNA: TGTGCCACCAGCAGAGCCGGAGACTCTGGAAACACCATATATTTT
clone size: -; J gene: TRBJ1-5; D gene: -; V gene: TRBV18; CDR3 protein: CASSDSYSNQPQHF; CDR3 DNA: TGTGCCAGCTCAGACAGTTATAGCAATCAGCCCCAGCATTTT
clone size: -; J gene: TRBJ1-3; D gene: -; V gene: TRBV9; CDR3 protein: CASSAPGSGNTIYF; CDR3 DNA: TGTGCCAGCAGCGCCCCAGGGTCTGGAAACACCATATATTTT
clone size: -; J gene: TRBJ2-7; D gene: TRBD2; V gene: TRBV18; CDR3 protein: CASSPPGLAGALYEQYF; CDR3 DNA: TGTGCCAGCTCACCACCGGGACTAGCGGGGGCCCTCTACGAGCAGTACTTC
clone size: -; J gene: TRBJ2-5; D gene: TRBD1; V gene: TRBV5-1; CDR3 protein: CASSFTLGQGSETQYF; CDR3 DNA: TGCGCCAGCAGCTTTACCCTGGGACAGGGATCAGAGACCCAGTACTTC
clone size: -; J gene: TRBJ2-5; D gene: -; V gene: TRBV25-1; CDR3 protein: CASSDTGPGTQYF; CDR3 DNA: TGTGCCAGCAGTGACACTGGGCCCGGGACCCAGTACTTC
clone size: -; J gene: TRBJ2-1; D gene: TRBD2; V gene: TRBV7-2; CDR3 protein: CASSFTAGTSGRDEQFF; CDR3 DNA: TGTGCCAGCAGCTTCACCGCCGGGACTAGCGGGAGGGATGAGCAGTTCTTC
clone size: -; J gene: TRBJ1-5; D gene: -; V gene: TRBV6-2/TRBV6-3; CDR3 protein: CASSYLVSNQPQHF; CDR3 DNA: TGTGCCAGCAGTTACCTTGTCAGCAATCAGCCCCAGCATTTT